This entry features one T cell receptor beta chain sequence. The antigen it binds to is not known. No much larger clone exists at a distance of one base, and base qualities are not known. This sample stems from a study of blood T cell repertoires in COVID-19 (dated by TCRdb to about 2020). A note on the overall study: Samples covering the acute and convalescent phases of COVID-19 were provided by collaborators in the United States, Italy and Spain. Nearly every sample came with metadata listing a de-identified subject ID, COVID-19 status, age in years and sex. Where available, HLA class I and class II types were obtained from metadata supplied by the sample provider rather than from assay-based typing. Samples were obtained from the ongoing ImmuneRACE study (first 160 participants) and from approximately 1,200 subjects provided by 6 global collaborators. Deeply sampled blood TCRbeta repertoires from subjects exposed to, actively infected with, or recovered from COVID-19 were included in the dataset. The prospective study material was composed of cDNA or gDNA derived from T cells, B-cell-depleted T cells, or PBMCs. The repertoires were released in a freely available public database meant as a resource for research on the immune response to SARS-CoV-2. Results and caveats for the whole study, not just this receptor: How much clinical and demographic metadata was included differed by source and by participant, and the metadata was provided uncurated.

TCRbeta CDR3 regions were amplified from genomic DNA by means of the immunoSEQ Assay, a bias-controlled multiplex PCR. The source study handled its data this way. Nucleated cell counts per sample were estimated from amplification of reference gene primers within the assay. To quantify the absolute abundance of each unique TCRbeta CDR3 rearrangement, sequence reads were collapsed and filtered. Productive Simpson clonality was computed per sample as the square root of Simpson's diversity index over productive rearrangements. Entries here come from immuneACCESS through TCRdb and include only in-frame sequences with V and J called. Some clones fail to appear in such tables; in the studies checked, an unresolved V gene covers under half of the shortfall, and the cause of the remainder is unknown. For V, J and clone size, that table is used; D and trimming come from the DNA. In all, the sample holds fewer than 200,000 clones, and around four fifths of those were seen once. Of the sample, 4.4% falls within the top ten clones.

Enrolling through a virtual design, the prospective study's participants ranged in age from roughly 18 to 89 years and lived across 24 United States geographic areas. To assign participants to cohorts, the prospective study relied on clinical history that participants themselves reported in a screening survey and a study questionnaire. Recovered participants in ImmuneRACE Cohort 3 were defined as having two consecutive negative NP/OP PCR tests, clearance from a healthcare professional, or resolution of symptoms. Mobile phlebotomists in the prospective study collected whole blood, serum and a nasopharyngeal or oropharyngeal swab from every participant. Participants in the prospective study had the option to provide additional blood draws and questionnaires over a roughly two-month period. Before DNA extraction, blood samples from the prospective study were shipped at room temperature or frozen.

Per the germline V gene (reference sequence), SGHNT is the CDR1 and YYREEE is the CDR2. V is clipped by 2 bases and J by 5 bases, and the sequence between their germline boundaries is 14 bases long. From the cysteine through the phenylalanine, the CDR3 covers 15 amino acids. The sequence is cut down to CDR3 DNA, 45 bases in frame from base 1. The sequencing sample was made of PBMCs or T cells enriched from blood (not recorded which). The chain is assembled from TRBV5-4 and TRBJ2-1; TRBD1 is perhaps the D gene, given 6 matching bases. This clonotype was obtained from a woman aged 45-65 years who had recovered from COVID-19. The CDR3 reads as follows: CASSLAPGVNNEQFF. The nucleotide sequence is TGTGCCAGCAGCTTAGCCCCAGGGGTAAACAATGAGCAGTTCTTC.